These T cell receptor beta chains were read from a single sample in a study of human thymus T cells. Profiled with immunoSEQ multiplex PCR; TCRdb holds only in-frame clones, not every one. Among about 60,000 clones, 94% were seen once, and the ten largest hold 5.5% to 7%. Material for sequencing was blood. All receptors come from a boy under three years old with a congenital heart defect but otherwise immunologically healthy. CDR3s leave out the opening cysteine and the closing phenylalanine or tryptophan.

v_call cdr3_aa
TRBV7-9 ASSLATGGTNEKLF
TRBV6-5 ASRSTGGYT
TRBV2 ASSEVRMVGKANVLT
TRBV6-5 ASRRGEYNEQF
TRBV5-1 ASSWTSSYEQY
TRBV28 ASSQPSTDTQY
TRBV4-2 ASSQVPGERDKNIQY
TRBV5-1 ASSLAPPGQGNQPQH
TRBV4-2 ASSQGRVSGANVLT
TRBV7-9 ASSLAPRQGGTQY
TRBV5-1 ASSLAGGNQPQH
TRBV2 ASKLARSTDTQY
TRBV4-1 ASSQGRGLRPNEQF
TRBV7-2 ASSLIHLVGNTIY
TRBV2 ASSARGRGGTDTQY
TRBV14 ASSGGDYNEQF
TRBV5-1 ASSLATPRGTDTQY
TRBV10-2 ASGRAGGLETQY
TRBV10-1 ASSHEGATGEQY
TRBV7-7 ASSSISLPGELF
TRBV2 ASRLAASYEQY
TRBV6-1 ASSDRKGWRGNEQF
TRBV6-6 ASSPGPYEQY
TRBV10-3 AIPQGNTGELF
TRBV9 ASSVAGAGDRETQY
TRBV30 AWSVGEKLF
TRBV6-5 ASRTGAWGYEQY
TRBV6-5 ASSRTIATEAF
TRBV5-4 ASSHGTNRYNEQF